This is a list of T cell receptor beta chains from one sample in a study of cytomegalovirus exposure and HLA in healthy donors. Method: immunoSEQ multiplex PCR; TCRdb's copy keeps in-frame clones and lacks some. The sample carries fewer than 130,000 clones, roughly nine tenths recorded once. The specimen sequenced was PBMCs. Receptors were obtained from a woman younger than 35 in good health and CMV-seronegative. Both conserved end residues are part of each CDR3. D genes are given only for firm matches. Size is stated for part of the rows, as once, few or many counts, or as a class when the clone is expanded.

j_call clone_size d_call v_call cdr3_aa cdr3_nt
TRBJ2-1 NA TRBD2 TRBV7-7 CASSLGRAGEGNEQFF TGTGCTAGCAGCTTAGGACGAGCGGGAGAAGGGAATGAGCAGTTCTTC
TRBJ2-3 NA NA TRBV5-1 CASSLAGRTAQYF TGCGCCAGCAGCTTGGCTGGGCGTACGGCGCAGTATTTT
TRBJ1-2 NA NA TRBV27 CASSLQGSMGYTF TGTGCCAGCAGTTTACAGGGGTCCATGGGCTACACCTTC
TRBJ1-5 NA TRBD1 TRBV27 CASSRTGGHQPQHF TGTGCCAGCAGTCGGACAGGGGGCCATCAGCCCCAGCATTTT
TRBJ2-7 NA NA TRBV6-1 CASEGESYEQYF TGTGCCTCCGAGGGCGAGTCCTACGAGCAGTACTTC
TRBJ2-1 NA TRBD2 TRBV28 CASSSGTSFNEQFF TGTGCCAGCAGCTCCGGGACTAGCTTCAATGAGCAGTTCTTC
TRBJ2-2 once TRBD1 TRBV29-1 CSVGTATGELFF TGCAGCGTCGGGACAGCCACCGGGGAGCTGTTTTTT
TRBJ2-1 NA NA TRBV11-2 CASSSYRANEQFF TGTGCCAGCAGCTCCTACAGGGCCAATGAGCAGTTCTTC
TRBJ1-2 NA TRBD1 TRBV12-5 CASGFGQDVTF TGTGCTAGTGGCTTCGGACAGGACGTAACCTTC
TRBJ1-2 NA TRBD1 TRBV5-1 CASSDTGGYGYTF TGCGCCAGCAGCGATACAGGGGGATATGGCTACACCTTC
TRBJ1-5 NA NA TRBV18 CASSPPWRGGQPQHF TGTGCCAGCTCACCACCCTGGAGAGGGGGTCAGCCCCAGCATTTT
TRBJ1-4 once TRBD1 TRBV29-1 CSVSGQGKEKLFF TGCAGCGTTTCAGGACAGGGGAAAGAAAAACTGTTTTTT
TRBJ1-2 NA NA TRBV5-8 CASSLDSYGYTF TGTGCCAGCAGCTTGGACAGCTATGGCTACACCTTC
TRBJ1-1 NA NA TRBV7-9 CASSLSARGSEAFF TGTGCCAGCAGCCTCTCAGCACGGGGGTCTGAAGCTTTCTTT
TRBJ2-1 NA TRBD1 TRBV4-1 CASSQDWTGESNEQFF TGCGCCAGCAGCCAAGATTGGACAGGGGAATCGAATGAGCAGTTCTTC
TRBJ1-1 NA TRBD1 TRBV5-1 CASSFDRDTEAFF TGCGCCAGCAGTTTCGACAGGGACACTGAAGCTTTCTTT
TRBJ1-1 NA TRBD1 TRBV19 CASSDRGNTEAFF TGTGCCAGTAGTGACAGGGGGAACACTGAAGCTTTCTTT
TRBJ2-7 NA TRBD2 TRBV10-1 CASSLTSDHEQYF TGCGCCAGCAGTCTGACTAGCGACCACGAGCAGTACTTC
TRBJ1-2 NA TRBD1 TRBV15 CATSRQGVRGYTF TGTGCCACCAGCAGGCAGGGGGTAAGAGGCTACACCTTC
TRBJ2-1 NA TRBD2 TRBV4-3 CASSQALGTSGSFYNEQFF TGCGCCAGCAGCCAAGCCCTAGGGACTAGCGGGAGCTTCTACAATGAGCAGTTCTTC
TRBJ2-7 NA TRBD1 TRBV6-1 CASSLRQGTYEQYF TGTGCCAGCAGCCTAAGACAGGGGACCTACGAGCAGTACTTC
TRBJ2-7 NA TRBD2 TRBV4-2 CASSPRREGYEQYF TGTGCCAGCAGCCCCCGTCGGGAGGGCTACGAGCAGTACTTC
TRBJ1-1 NA TRBD1 TRBV15 CATAAPTGGLNTEAFF TGTGCCACCGCCGCTCCGACAGGGGGGTTGAACACTGAAGCTTTCTTT
TRBJ2-7 NA TRBD2 TRBV18 CASSPRLAMRGEQYF TGTGCCAGCTCACCACGACTAGCGATGCGTGGGGAGCAGTACTTC
TRBJ1-1 NA NA TRBV7-9 CASSLSPGDTEAFF TGTGCCAGCAGCTTAAGTCCAGGCGACACTGAAGCTTTCTTT
TRBJ2-3 NA TRBD1 TRBV7-3 CASSPRTGRITDTQYF TGTGCCAGCAGCCCGCGGACAGGGAGAATCACAGATACGCAGTATTTT
TRBJ1-2 NA TRBD1 TRBV4-1 CASSLRGQMNYGYTF TGCGCCAGCAGCCTACGGGGACAGATGAACTATGGCTACACCTTC
TRBJ2-7 NA NA TRBV6-5 CASSYSSSSYEQYF TGTGCCAGCAGTTACAGTAGTAGCTCCTACGAGCAGTACTTC
TRBJ2-5 NA NA TRBV5-5 CASSLASGGETQYF TGTGCCAGCAGCTTGGCCTCCGGAGGAGAGACCCAGTACTTC
TRBJ2-5 NA TRBD2 TRBV6-1 CASSAGRTSGSLGTQETQYF TGTGCCAGCAGTGCCGGAAGGACTAGCGGGAGTTTAGGGACCCAAGAGACCCAGTACTTC
TRBJ2-3 NA TRBD2 TRBV10-1 CASSEPAGGGDTQYF TGCGCCAGCAGTGAACCAGCGGGAGGAGGGGATACGCAGTATTTT
TRBJ2-7 NA TRBD2 TRBV6-6 CASTYPGLAGSEQYF TGTGCCAGCACCTACCCGGGACTAGCGGGTTCCGAGCAGTACTTC
TRBJ1-5 NA NA TRBV6-4 CASSSTGDPNQPQHF TGTGCCAGCAGCTCTACCGGGGATCCCAATCAGCCCCAGCATTTT
TRBJ2-3 NA TRBD2 TRBV19 CASSNRGGADTQYF TGTGCCAGTAGTAACCGGGGGGGCGCAGATACGCAGTATTTT
TRBJ1-5 NA TRBD1 TRBV28 CASSPGGQGTAGNQPQHF TGTGCCAGCAGCCCTGGGGGACAGGGGACCGCAGGCAATCAGCCCCAGCATTTT
TRBJ1-2 NA NA TRBV6-5 CASSFIDRPRIYGYTF TGTGCCAGCAGTTTTATTGACAGGCCACGGATCTATGGCTACACCTTC
TRBJ2-3 few NA TRBV21-1 CASSKGLRGDTQYF TGTGCCAGCAGCAAAGGGCTACGGGGGGATACGCAGTATTTT
TRBJ2-1 NA NA TRBV10-3 CAISDGSTSIDEQFF TGTGCCATCAGTGATGGTTCTACTAGCATCGATGAGCAGTTCTTC
TRBJ2-3 NA NA TRBV5-1 CASSFEKNTDTQYF TGCGCCAGCAGCTTCGAGAAAAACACAGATACGCAGTATTTT
TRBJ2-5 NA NA TRBV29-1 CSVESPGHQETQYF TGCAGCGTTGAATCACCGGGTCACCAAGAGACCCAGTACTTC
TRBJ1-4 NA NA TRBV6-4 CASSDGSTNEKLFF TGTGCCAGCAGTGACGGTAGTACGAATGAAAAACTGTTTTTT
TRBJ1-5 NA NA TRBV18 CASSGAPYRDNQPQHF TGTGCCAGCTCCGGAGCCCCGTACAGGGATAATCAGCCCCAGCATTTT
TRBJ2-5 NA NA TRBV10-1 CASSEGSGRQETQYF TGCGCCAGCAGTGAAGGTAGCGGTCGCCAAGAGACCCAGTACTTC
TRBJ1-3 NA NA TRBV2 CASSELGRDFVGNTIYF TGTGCCAGCAGTGAACTAGGGCGGGACTTTGTCGGAAACACCATATATTTT
TRBJ1-5 NA NA TRBV6-1 CASSERDPDQPQHF TGTGCCAGCAGTGAACGGGATCCGGATCAGCCCCAGCATTTT
TRBJ2-2 NA TRBD2 TRBV19 CASKAGTSDTGELFF TGTGCCAGTAAGGCCGGGACTAGCGACACCGGGGAGCTGTTTTTT
TRBJ1-5 few NA TRBV10-1 CASSEAGREPQHF TGCGCCAGCAGTGAGGCAGGCAGGGAGCCCCAGCATTTT
TRBJ1-5 once NA TRBV5-6 CASSVGSSSNQPQHF TGTGCCAGCAGCGTGGGGTCCAGTAGCAATCAGCCCCAGCATTTT
TRBJ2-7 NA TRBD1 TRBV5-1 CASSPLQGALGEQYF TGCGCCAGCAGCCCACTCCAGGGGGCATTGGGTGAGCAGTACTTC
TRBJ2-7 NA TRBD1 TRBV6-1 CASSEMVGTGSYEQYF TGTGCCAGCAGTGAAATGGTCGGGACAGGGTCCTACGAGCAGTACTTC
TRBJ2-5 NA TRBD1 TRBV28 CASRDRGRKTQYF TGTGCCAGCAGGGACAGGGGGAGGAAGACCCAGTACTTC
TRBJ1-4 NA TRBD1 TRBV2 CASISDRGATNEKLFF TGTGCCAGCATCTCAGACAGGGGGGCAACTAATGAAAAACTGTTTTTT
TRBJ2-1 NA TRBD2 TRBV10-2 CASRRGRGDHNEQFF TGCGCCAGCCGTCGAGGGCGGGGGGACCACAATGAGCAGTTCTTC
TRBJ2-7 once NA TRBV4-3 CASSRGDGSYEQYF TGCGCCAGCAGCCGCGGTGACGGATCCTACGAGCAGTACTTC
TRBJ1-2 once NA TRBV10-3 CAIRVDINYGYTF TGTGCCATCAGGGTTGACATTAACTATGGCTACACCTTC